The 12 T cell receptor beta chains listed next were all sequenced from one sample in a study of OX40 agonist ivuxolimab in advanced cancers. The library was built by means of the immunoSEQ multiplex PCR assay. The immuneACCESS repertoire file appears here via TCRdb, limited to in-frame rearrangements. These files lack a portion of the clones; in checked studies, under half of the deficit traces to unresolved V genes, and the cause of the others is not known. For this sample the table gives some 100,000 clones, of which 90% were detected only once. The ten largest account for about 0.31% of the sample. This material consisted of CD4+ or CD8+ T cells sorted from blood, taken in a trial of the OX40 agonist ivuxolimab. The receptors stem from an adult with an advanced solid tumor such as melanoma, head and neck, liver or kidney cancer.

The V call is TRBV23-1, the J call TRBJ2-6; D remains unclear. TRBV23-1 is treated as an ORF (open reading frame) with a function not yet certain. The V and J ends lost 6 bases and 3 bases respectively, with 9 bases between them. The CDR3 length is 14 residues. The CDR3 loop is CASSNTGGANVLTF. In DNA, the CDR3 is TGCGCCAGCAGCAATACGGGTGGGGCCAACGTCCTGACTTTC.

The table lists this clone with a count of one. The chain couples TRBV27 to TRBJ2-5, with 10 bases matching TRBD2. The J call could be wrong; TRBJ2-7 is a better fit for the DNA end. The CDR3 sequence is 17 residues long. Germline V gene lookup returns CDR1 MNHEY and CDR2 SMNVEV (reference sequence). The CDR3 DNA sequence: TGTGCCAGCAGTCAGTTGTGGGCTAGCGGGAGTATCTACGAGCAGTACTTC. Translated: CASSQLWASGSIYEQYF.

This chain joins TRBV18 and TRBJ2-5, with D tentatively TRBD1 or TRBD2 (5 bases each). Germline V gene data show CDR1 as KGHSH and CDR2 as LQKENI. The V end was cut by 1 base, the J end by 2 bases, with 11 bases between. The CDR3 runs to 15 residues. The CDR3 sequence: CASSPRTGAQETQYF. For the CDR3, the DNA is TGTGCCAGCTCACCACGTACCGGGGCTCAAGAGACCCAGTACTTC.

The chain carries TRBV28 and TRBJ2-1, with D perhaps matching TRBD1 or TRBD2 (6 bases each). Trimming pared 4 bases from V and 4 bases from J, leaving 20 bases between. The germline V gene encodes CDR1 MDHEN and CDR2 SYDVKM. This CDR3 comprises 17 residues. The CDR3 bases are TGTGCCAGCAGTTCCGGGGGCGGGGCTTCTCTTTACAATGAGCAGTTCTTC. This translates into CASSSGGGASLYNEQFF. The entire variable domain, with the rest obtained from reference TRBV28 and TRBJ2-1, is as follows: DVKVTQSSRYLVKRTGEKVFLECVQDMDHENMFWYRQDPGLGLRLIYFSYDVKMKEKGDIPEGYSVSREKKERFSLILESASTNQTSMYLCASSSGGGASLYNEQFFGPGTRLTVL.

V gene TRBV10-3 combines with J gene TRBJ1-5; D gene uncertain. From germline, CDR1 is ENHRY and CDR2 SYGVKD. There are 13 residues in the CDR3. V lost 3 bases and J lost 5, with 8 bases in between. In DNA form, the CDR3 reads TGTGCCATCAGTGACCTAAAATATCAGCCCCAGCATTTT. It translates to CAISDLKYQPQHF.

The chain couples TRBV7-6 to TRBJ2-2; D is unclear. V lost 1 base and J lost 0, with 6 bases in between. Germline values: CDR1 SGHVS, CDR2 FNYEAQ. The CDR3 is 15 residues long. CDR3 bases: TGTGCCAGCAGCTTAGTAACTACGAACACCGGGGAGCTGTTTTTT. Translating it yields CASSLVTTNTGELFF.

CDR3 in DNA: TGTGCCAGCAGCTTAGGCGGTGCGGGAGGGGTCGAGCAGTACTTC. It specifies CASSLGGAGGVEQYF. The V call is TRBV7-9, the J call TRBJ2-7, with 9 bases identical to TRBD2. Germline-derived CDR1 and CDR2 are SEHNR and FQNEAQ (reference sequence). This CDR3 region has 15 residues. V dropped 1 base and J dropped 6; count of bases not matched to a gene: 7.

Only a few counts were recorded for this clone. This chain uses TRBV28 with TRBJ1-2; 8 bases are a match to TRBD1. From germline, CDR1 is MDHEN and CDR2 SYDVKM. The CDR3 runs 14 residues. Trimming took 4 bases from V and 3 from J; bases not matched to a gene: 4. CDR3 amino acids: CASSSGGYDYGYTF. As DNA, the CDR3 is TGTGCCAGCAGTTCAGGGGGCTATGACTATGGCTACACCTTC.

The rearrangement uses TRBV9 and TRBJ2-5; maybe TRBD1 (6 bases). The ends were cut back, 0 bases at V and 7 bases at J, with 25 bases in the middle. The CDR3 runs to 18 residues. Germline V CDR1 and CDR2: SGDLS, YYNGEE. The CDR3 here is CASSVAVGAGQRLGTQYF. In DNA form, the CDR3 reads TGTGCCAGCAGCGTAGCGGTGGGGGCGGGCCAACGGTTGGGGACCCAGTACTTC.

The J gene is TRBJ2-7, the V gene TRBV7-2; D possibly matches TRBD1 or TRBD2 (6 bases each). Germline CDR1 reads SGHTA; CDR2 reads FQGNSA. V was trimmed by 5 bases and J by 4 bases, leaving 18 bases between them. The CDR3 runs to 15 residues. CDR3 sequence reads: CASSPTPGGGYEQYF. DNA for the CDR3: TGTGCCAGCAGCCCGACTCCCGGGGGCGGGTACGAGCAGTACTTC. Full variable domain (rest looked up from reference TRBV7-2 and TRBJ2-7): GAGVSQSPSNKVTEKGKDVELRCDPISGHTALYWYRQSLGQGLEFLIYFQGNSAPDKSGLPSDRFSAERTGGSVSTLTIQRTQQEDSAVYLCASSPTPGGGYEQYFGPGTRLTVT.

The rearrangement uses TRBV15 and TRBJ1-4; 8 positions match TRBD1. Germline V gene sequence: CDR1 LNHNV, CDR2 YYDKDF (reference sequence). The CDR3 is made up of 16 amino acids. The V segment lost 5 bases and the J segment 10 bases; nucleotides outside the gene matches: 15. As DNA, the CDR3 is TGTGCCACCAGCGGGGCCCCTCGGACAGGGACAGGAAAACTGTTTTTT. This codes for CATSGAPRTGTGKLFF.

The chain is built from TRBV5-4 and TRBJ2-1; a weak D match, TRBD2 (6 bases). There are 17 residues in the CDR3. Per germline, CDR1 SGHNT and CDR2 YYREEE (reference sequence). Trimming removed 4 bases from V and 0 bases from J, with 17 bases in between. The CDR3 coding sequence is TGTGCCAGCAGCGGCCGGGACTCGAAGAGCTCCTACAATGAGCAGTTCTTC. This sequence encodes CASSGRDSKSSYNEQFF.